This T cell receptor beta chain was sequenced during a study of STAT5B mutations in CD4+ large granular lymphocyte leukemia. Only in-frame clones appear in the TCRdb table, and some are missing; sequencing was by immunoSEQ multiplex PCR. The sample yields some 40,000 clones, about 81% seen once. The CDR3 spans 13 residues. Germline loops: CDR1 MNHEY, CDR2 SVGAGI. Trimming shortened V by 5 bases and J by 6 bases, and 11 bases separated the two germline ends. This receptor was identified in a human donor in good health. The chain joins TRBV6-5 to TRBJ1-5; perhaps TRBD1 as D (6 bases). Sequencing was performed on CD4+ T cells from blood buffy coats. CDR3 sequence: CASSPGQFQPQHF. CDR3 DNA: TGTGCCAGCAGTCCCGGACAGTTTCAGCCCCAGCATTTT.